Detailed here is one T cell receptor (beta chain). Antigen: not known. The assay was immunoSEQ multiplex PCR, and TCRdb's table has in-frame clones only and misses some. Of roughly 330,000 clones in the sample, 67% were seen once. The record originates from a study of cytotoxic CD8 clonotypes in ibrutinib-treated CLL. Overall study: Sample averages reached 255,043 productive templates and 80,000 to 100,000 productive rearrangements. Notes on the study in general: Clonality was higher at ibrutinib response and returned toward baseline at progression.

The CDR3 extends over 15 amino acids. Between the trimmed V and J ends, which lost 4 bases and 1 base, there was a span of 13 bases. CDR1 and CDR2 from the germline V gene are SNHLY and FYNNEI. This TCR was recovered from a human donor with chronic lymphocytic leukemia. This chain uses TRBV2 with TRBJ2-5, with D hard to call. The source was PBMCs, collected after 36 months of ibrutinib treatment. CDR3 region: CASSARRAAQETQYF. CDR3 DNA: TGTGCCAGCAGTGCCCGACGGGCGGCCCAAGAGACCCAGTACTTC. The full variable domain, in which reference TRBV2 and TRBJ2-5 provide the parts outside the CDR3, is EPEVTQTPSHQVTQMGQEVILRCVPISNHLYFYWYRQILGQKVEFLVSFYNNEISEKSEIFDDQFSVERPDGSNFTLKIRSTKLEDSAMYFCASSARRAAQETQYFGPGTRLLVL.